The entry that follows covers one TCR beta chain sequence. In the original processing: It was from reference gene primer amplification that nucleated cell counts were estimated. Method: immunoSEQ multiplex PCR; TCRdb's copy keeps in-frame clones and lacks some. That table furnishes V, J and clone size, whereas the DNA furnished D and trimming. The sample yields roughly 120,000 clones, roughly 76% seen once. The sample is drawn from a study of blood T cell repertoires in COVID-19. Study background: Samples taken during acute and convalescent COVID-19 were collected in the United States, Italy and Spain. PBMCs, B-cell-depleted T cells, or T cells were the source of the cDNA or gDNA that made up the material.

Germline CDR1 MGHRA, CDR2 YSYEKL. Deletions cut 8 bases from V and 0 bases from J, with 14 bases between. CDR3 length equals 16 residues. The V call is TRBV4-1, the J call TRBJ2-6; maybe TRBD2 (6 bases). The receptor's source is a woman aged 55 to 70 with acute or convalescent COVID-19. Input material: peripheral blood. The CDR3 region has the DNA TGCGCCAGCGGGACGGGACTCACCTCTGGGGCCAACGTCCTGACTTTC. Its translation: CASGTGLTSGANVLTF.